A single sample is the source of the 21 T cell receptor beta chains below, sequenced in a study of T cells after yellow fever vaccination. TCRdb ran MiXCR on the 5' RACE reads and lists one entry per CDR3 protein. The repertoire includes hundreds of thousands of distinct CDR3 sequences, over 9% of them detected once, and under 15% sits in the top ten. The source was PBMCs, collected on the day of the yellow fever booster vaccination. These receptors were collected from a man aged 25-40 years who received the YFV17D yellow fever vaccine.

The CDR3 DNA reads TGCGCCAGCAGGGCGACAGGGAGTGATGAAAAACTGTTTTTT. Amino acid sequence: CASRATGSDEKLFF. The chain is built from TRBV5-1 and TRBJ1-4; 7 nucleotides align to TRBD1. J gave up 6 bases and V 5 bases, and 7 bases lay outside the gene matches. This CDR3 has 14 amino acids. CDR1 is SGHRS, CDR2 YFSETQ, per germline.

This clonotype was found a few times. This sequence joins TRBV7-3 and TRBJ2-3; D possibly corresponds to TRBD2 (5 bases). CDR1 and CDR2 (germline): SGHTA, FQGTGA. Trimming took off 5 bases at V and 5 bases at J, with 14 bases between the two ends. The CDR3 extends over 14 amino acids. The CDR3 DNA is TGTGCCAGCAGCCAGACTGGAGGTGGAGATACGCAGTATTTT. Encoded protein: CASSQTGGGDTQYF. The full variable domain, with the rest looked up from reference TRBV7-3 and TRBJ2-3, is GAGVSQTPSNKVTEKGKYVELRCDPISGHTALYWYRQSLGQGPEFLIYFQGTGAADDSGLPNDRFFAVRPEGSVSTLKIQRTERGDSAVYLCASSQTGGGDTQYFGPGTRLTVL.

The chain uses TRBV20-1 and TRBJ2-2; TRBD2 is a possible D gene (5 bases). This CDR3 spans 15 amino acids. The germline V and J ends were trimmed by 0 bases and 6 bases, with 14 bases remaining between them. CDR1 is DFQATT and CDR2 is SNEGSKA in the germline V gene (reference sequence). CDR3 nucleotides: TGCAGTGCTAGAGAGGGTGGGAGAATGGCCGGGGAGCTGTTTTTT. Its translation is CSAREGGRMAGELFF.

CDR3 sequence: CASSPLAGGFNEQYF. CDR3 in DNA: TGTGCCAGCAGCCCTCTAGCGGGAGGTTTCAACGAGCAGTACTTC. This chain uses TRBV11-2 with TRBJ2-7; the match to TRBD2 covers 11 bases. The V gene's germline CDR1 is SGHAT and CDR2 FQNNGV. V lost 5 bases to trimming and J lost 5 bases; unmatched junction nucleotides: 8. The length of the CDR3 is 15 residues. Together with reference TRBV11-2 and TRBJ2-7, the CDR3 gives the full variable domain: EAGVAQSPRYKIIEKRQSVAFWCNPISGHATLYWYQQILGQGPKLLIQFQNNGVVDDSQLPKDRFSAERLKGVDSTLKIQPAKLEDSAVYLCASSPLAGGFNEQYFGPGTRLTVT.

V usage is TRBV14 and J usage is TRBJ2-2; perhaps TRBD2 as D (7 bases). V gave up 4 bases and J gave up 4 bases, with 13 bases separating them. Germline V lookup: CDR1 SGHDN, CDR2 FVKESK. The CDR3 length is 15 residues. The CDR3 reads CASSRTAGATGELFF. The CDR3 DNA reads as TGTGCCAGCAGCCGAACGGCGGGGGCCACCGGGGAGCTGTTTTTT.

This clonotype was counted a few times. Here the CDR3 DNA reads TGCAGTGCCAGGAGGACTAATTCCTACGAGCAGTACTTC. Translation gives CSARRTNSYEQYF. The chain joins TRBV20-1 to TRBJ2-7; perhaps TRBD2 as D (6 bases). This CDR3 is built from 13 residues. Deletions cut 6 bases from V and 1 base from J, with 13 bases between. CDR1 and CDR2 from the germline V gene are DFQATT and SNEGSKA (reference sequence).

This clonotype was counted between two and nine times. This chain joins TRBV7-9 and TRBJ2-3; the D is unclear. With 5 bases removed from V and 1 base from J, the gap between germline ends came to 10 bases. Germline CDR1 SEHNR, CDR2 FQNEAQ (reference sequence). The CDR3 covers 14 residues. CDR3 protein: CASSPAMRTDTQYF. DNA for the CDR3: TGTGCCAGCAGCCCGGCTATGCGCACAGATACGCAGTATTTT. The variable domain in full, completed from reference TRBV7-9 and TRBJ2-3, reads DTGVSQNPRHKITKRGQNVTFRCDPISEHNRLYWYRQTLGQGPEFLTYFQNEAQLEKSRLLSDRFSAERPKGSFSTLEIQRTEQGDSAMYLCASSPAMRTDTQYFGPGTRLTVL.

The chain is built from TRBV27 and TRBJ2-1; the match to TRBD2 covers 10 bases. J was trimmed by 9 bases and V by 3 bases; bases with no gene match: 5. Germline V gene sequence: CDR1 MNHEY, CDR2 SMNVEV (reference sequence). There are 14 residues in the CDR3. The CDR3: CASSFGTSAGEQFF. CDR3 nucleotides: TGTGCCAGCAGTTTCGGGACTAGCGCGGGTGAGCAGTTCTTC.

The V call is TRBV29-1, the J call TRBJ2-2, with D uncertain. Trimming stripped 5 bases from V and 4 bases from J, with 14 bases between. The germline CDR1 and CDR2 sequences are SQVTM and ANQGSEA. The CDR3 length is 14 residues. CDR3 nucleotide sequence: TGCAGCGTTTCTTTCGACGGATTCACCGGGGAGCTGTTTTTT. Translated, it gives CSVSFDGFTGELFF.

The chain carries TRBV7-2 and TRBJ2-3, with D hard to call. This CDR3 comprises 16 residues. Looked up from germline, CDR1 is SGHTA and CDR2 is FQGNSA. The V and J ends lost 3 bases and 6 bases respectively, with 19 bases between them. CDR3 in DNA: TGTGCCAGCAGCTTTAATGCGCCGCGTTTGGGTGATACGCAGTATTTT. Translating gives CASSFNAPRLGDTQYF.

This clonotype was observed a handful of times. V usage is TRBV20-1 and J usage is TRBJ2-5; possibly TRBD1 for D (5 bases). Deletions cut 3 bases from V and 5 bases from J, with 16 bases between. CDR1 is DFQATT, CDR2 SNEGSKA, per germline (reference sequence). This CDR3 has 14 amino acids. CDR3: CSARDPGPGETQYF. In DNA, the CDR3 is TGCAGTGCTAGGGACCCCGGACCAGGGGAGACCCAGTACTTC.

The genes are TRBV6-5 and TRBJ1-1, with a possible D match to TRBD1 (5 bases). Germline loops: CDR1 MNHEY, CDR2 SVGAGI. V lost 6 bases to trimming and J lost 13 bases, with 18 bases between them. The CDR3 loop spans 12 amino acids. The CDR3 DNA reads TGTGCCAGCAGCTCCCGGGGGTTGGTGGGTTTCTTT. Its protein is CASSSRGLVGFF.

This clonotype was detected a few times. The chain couples TRBV29-1 to TRBJ2-2; D call uncertain. This CDR3 is 14 amino acids long. V lost 5 bases to trimming and J lost 0 bases, with 10 bases between them. The germline CDR1 and CDR2 sequences are SQVTM and ANQGSEA. In DNA, the CDR3 is TGCAGCGTTTCGACGGGTGCGAACACCGGGGAGCTGTTTTTT. It translates to CSVSTGANTGELFF.

This clonotype was found a few times. The genes are TRBV10-1 and TRBJ2-5; D possibly corresponds to TRBD2 (7 bases). Germline lookup yields CDR1 WNHNN and CDR2 SYGVQD (reference sequence). The V end lost 6 bases, the J end lost 2 bases, and 16 bases lay between the germline ends. There are 15 residues in the CDR3. The CDR3 bases are TGCGCCAGCAGCCGGGGGGCCCAGCTACAAGAGACCCAGTACTTC. Translated: CASSRGAQLQETQYF.

The genes are TRBV12-3 or TRBV12-4 and TRBJ2-7; 7 bases map to TRBD2. V gave up 7 bases and J gave up 1 base; unmatched junction bases: 7. This CDR3 region has 14 residues. CDR3 bases: TGTGCCAGCAAGGAGCGGGATCAATCCTACGAGCAGTACTTC. Translation gives CASKERDQSYEQYF.

The chain links TRBV19 to TRBJ2-1; the match to TRBD2 covers 8 bases. Germline-derived CDR1 and CDR2 are LNHDA and SQIVND (reference sequence). Trimming at V came to 3 bases and at J to 3 bases, leaving 1 base not matched to a gene. The CDR3 has 14 residues. CDR3 loop: CASSIGTSYNEQFF. The CDR3 DNA reads as TGTGCCAGTAGTATTGGGACTAGCTACAATGAGCAGTTCTTC.

The sample holds a few counts of this clonotype. This CDR3 reads CATSPGYWDDGYNEQFF. As DNA, the CDR3 is TGTGCCACCAGTCCGGGCTATTGGGATGACGGGTACAATGAGCAGTTCTTC. This chain links TRBV24-1 with TRBJ2-1; D is undetermined. Germline-derived CDR1 and CDR2 are KGHDR and SFDVKD. The CDR3 covers 17 residues. V was pared by 6 bases and J by 4 bases, with 21 bases between.

This chain joins TRBV7-2 and TRBJ2-7, with D perhaps given as TRBD1 or TRBD2 (5 bases each). V gave up 5 bases and J gave up 1 base, with 12 bases separating them. The CDR3 spans 14 residues. Germline CDR1 reads SGHTA; CDR2 reads FQGNSA. For the CDR3, the DNA is TGTGCCAGCAGCCGCCGGGACGGATCCTACGAGCAGTACTTC. Translated, it gives CASSRRDGSYEQYF. Supplemented by reference TRBV7-2 and TRBJ2-7, the full variable domain reads GAGVSQSPSNKVTEKGKDVELRCDPISGHTALYWYRQSLGQGLEFLIYFQGNSAPDKSGLPSDRFSAERTGGSVSTLTIQRTQQEDSAVYLCASSRRDGSYEQYFGPGTRLTVT.

In this sample, this clonotype turned up many times. The rearrangement uses TRBV12-3 or TRBV12-4 and TRBJ1-4, with TRBD1 matching 9 bases. V shed 5 bases, J shed 7 bases, and the junction held 5 bases outside the gene matches. The CDR3 runs to 14 residues. The CDR3 protein is CASSTTGGFEKLFF. As DNA, the CDR3 is TGTGCCAGCAGTACCACAGGGGGCTTTGAAAAACTGTTTTTT.

This clonotype was observed many times. V usage is TRBV4-2 and J usage is TRBJ2-7, with D hard to call. Trimming removed 6 bases at V and 2 bases at J, with 29 bases between. CDR3 length: 19 amino acids. Germline V gene sequence: CDR1 LGHNA, CDR2 YNFKEQ. The CDR3 region has the DNA TGTGCCAGCAGAGGGTTGGGCGTCATTGGTGTGGGGTTAACCTACGAGCAGTACTTC. It yields the protein CASRGLGVIGVGLTYEQYF.

This clonotype was seen ten or more times. The J gene is TRBJ1-1, the V gene TRBV5-1; 9 bases agree with TRBD1. The CDR3 has 15 amino acids. CDR1 and CDR2 (germline): SGHRS, YFSETQ. Trimming cost V 0 bases and J 3 bases; bases outside gene matches: 3. The CDR3 bases are TGCGCCAGCAGCTTGGCCGGGGACAGGGACACTGAAGCTTTCTTT. Translating gives CASSLAGDRDTEAFF.